These 25 T cell receptor beta chains originate from one sample sequenced in a study of blood T cell repertoires in COVID-19 (dated by TCRdb to the early 2020s). Libraries were made using the immunoSEQ multiplex PCR assay. Sourced from immuneACCESS, this table was stored by TCRdb with only in-frame sequences that have V and J called. A share of the clones is absent; for the studies checked, an unresolved V gene accounts for under half, and the remainder has no known explanation. Across this sample there are under 250,000 clones, with roughly 80% seen only once. In total, the top ten clones hold about 1.3% of the sample. Material: PBMCs or T cells enriched from blood (not recorded which). The receptors were sampled from a middle-aged woman with acute COVID-19.

V usage is TRBV7-9 and J usage is TRBJ1-1; D gene ambiguous. The ends were cut back, 3 bases at V and 5 bases at J, with 10 bases in the middle. Germline assignment: CDR1 SEHNR and CDR2 FQNEAQ (reference sequence). This CDR3 contains 13 residues. The CDR3 here is CASSFMGETEAFF. The CDR3 DNA is TGTGCCAGCAGCTTCATGGGAGAAACTGAAGCTTTCTTT.

The V and J genes are TRBV3-1 (or the pseudogene TRBV3-2) and TRBJ2-1, with TRBD2 matching over 12 bases. The germline V gene has CDR1 LGHDT and CDR2 YNNKEL (reference sequence). Trimming cost V 4 bases and J 6 bases; bases outside gene matches: 10. This CDR3 spans 17 amino acids. CDR3 in DNA: TGTGCCAGCAGCCGATTGACTAGCGGGAGCTCCGGCAATGAGCAGTTCTTC. Encoded protein: CASSRLTSGSSGNEQFF.

The genes are TRBV6-6 and TRBJ1-2, with 7 bases lining up with TRBD1. The germline CDR1 and CDR2 sequences are MNHNY and SVGAGI (reference sequence). V lost 5 bases, J lost 2 bases, and 8 bases stayed unmatched. This CDR3 is 15 amino acids long. The CDR3 bases are TGTGCCAGCAGTATACGACAGGGAACGAACTATGGCTACACCTTC. Translating gives CASSIRQGTNYGYTF.

The chain carries TRBV9 and TRBJ2-1; no clear D. The CDR3 contains 15 residues. The germline V and J ends were trimmed by 2 bases and 4 bases, with 13 bases remaining between them. The germline V gene has CDR1 SGDLS and CDR2 YYNGEE. CDR3 loop: CASSVSPTLYNEQFF. CDR3 coding DNA: TGTGCCAGCAGCGTTTCACCTACCTTATACAATGAGCAGTTCTTC. The whole variable domain, filled in from reference TRBV9 and TRBJ2-1, reads DSGVTQTPKHLITATGQRVTLRCSPRSGDLSVYWYQQSLDQGLQFLIQYYNGEERAKGNILERFSAQQFPDLHSELNLSSLELGDSALYFCASSVSPTLYNEQFFGPGTRLTVL.

This clone was counted a few times. This chain connects TRBV3-1 (or the pseudogene TRBV3-2) to TRBJ1-1, with D uncertain. CDR1 is LGHDT and CDR2 is YNNKEL in the germline V gene (reference sequence). Trimming took off 2 bases at V and 0 bases at J, with 10 bases between the two ends. This CDR3 is built from 15 residues. DNA for the CDR3: TGTGCCAGCAGCCAAAGCGGAAAAATGAACACTGAAGCTTTCTTT. Protein: CASSQSGKMNTEAFF.

The chain recombines TRBV6-2 or TRBV6-3 with TRBJ2-5; D gene ambiguous. Germline CDR1 is MNHEY and CDR2 is SVGEGT. V dropped 4 bases and J dropped 1 base, with 13 bases sitting between them. This CDR3 has 15 residues. CDR3 sequence reads: CASSWLAEPQETQYF. CDR3 in DNA: TGTGCCAGCAGTTGGCTTGCAGAACCCCAAGAGACCCAGTACTTC.

This clone showed up just a few times. This sequence joins TRBV18 and TRBJ1-2, with D unresolved. CDR1 is KGHSH and CDR2 is LQKENI in the germline V gene. CDR3 size: 13 residues. Deletions cut 2 bases from V and 8 bases from J, with 12 bases between. The CDR3 reads CASSPASRPGYTF. CDR3 sequence (DNA): TGTGCCAGCTCACCAGCTTCCAGGCCAGGCTACACCTTC.

This chain joins TRBV3-1 (or the pseudogene TRBV3-2) and TRBJ2-7, with D perhaps TRBD1 (5 bases). The CDR3 has 15 residues. The germline V gene encodes CDR1 LGHDT and CDR2 YNNKEL (reference sequence). The V gene lost 0 bases and the J gene lost 2 bases, with 11 bases spanning the gap. The CDR3: CASSQDPRAAYEQYF. As DNA, the CDR3 is TGTGCCAGCAGCCAAGATCCCAGGGCCGCCTACGAGCAGTACTTC.

V is TRBV4-1 and J is TRBJ1-3, with D possibly matching TRBD1 (5 bases). V gave up 0 bases and J gave up 2 bases, with 8 bases separating them. This CDR3 is 15 amino acids long. CDR1 and CDR2 from the germline V gene are MGHRA and YSYEKL. CDR3 region: CASSQDAGTGNTIYF. The CDR3 region has the DNA TGCGCCAGCAGCCAAGATGCAGGGACTGGAAACACCATATATTTT.

The J gene is TRBJ1-5, the V gene TRBV30, with D perhaps TRBD1 (6 bases). The CDR3 spans 14 residues. V was trimmed by 1 base and J by 3 bases, leaving 10 bases between them. Germline CDR1 is GTSNPN and CDR2 is SVGIG (reference sequence). The DNA for the CDR3 is TGTGCCTGGAGTGGGACAGCTTACAATCAGCCCCAGCATTTT. Residues: CAWSGTAYNQPQHF.

This sequence joins TRBV19 and TRBJ2-7, with TRBD2 matching over 15 bases. The V gene end was trimmed by 6 bases and the J gene end by 1 base; junction bases not matched to a gene: 13. CDR3 length equals 19 residues. From germline, CDR1 is LNHDA and CDR2 SQIVND (reference sequence). The CDR3 nucleotides are TGTGCCAGTAGGCGCGGGGGACTAGCGGGGGGTACGTCGTCCTACGAGCAGTACTTC. Translation: CASRRGGLAGGTSSYEQYF. The variable domain in full, with the rest retrieved from reference TRBV19 and TRBJ2-7, is DGGITQSPKYLFRKEGQNVTLSCEQNLNHDAMYWYRQDPGQGLRLIYYSQIVNDFQKGDIAEGYSVSREKKESFPLTVTSAQKNPTAFYLCASRRGGLAGGTSSYEQYFGPGTRLTVT.

The chain joins TRBV9 to TRBJ1-3; a possible D gene is TRBD1 (5 bases). This CDR3 contains 15 residues. CDR1 is SGDLS and CDR2 is YYNGEE in the germline V gene. Deletions cut 0 bases from V and 2 bases from J, with 9 bases between. CDR3 sequence: CASSVEGGAGNTIYF. The CDR3 DNA follows: TGTGCCAGCAGCGTAGAAGGAGGGGCTGGAAACACCATATATTTT.

This chain links TRBV7-9 with TRBJ1-2, with 7 bases aligning to TRBD1. The CDR3 has 14 amino acids. Per the germline V gene, CDR1 is SEHNR and CDR2 is FQNEAQ (reference sequence). The ends lost 5 bases at V and 2 bases at J; junction bases unmatched: 5. The CDR3 loop reads CASSEQGPNYGYTF. CDR3 coding DNA: TGTGCCAGCAGCGAACAGGGGCCCAACTATGGCTACACCTTC. Full variable domain (outside the CDR3, taken from reference TRBV7-9 and TRBJ1-2): DTGVSQNPRHKITKRGQNVTFRCDPISEHNRLYWYRQTLGQGPEFLTYFQNEAQLEKSRLLSDRFSAERPKGSFSTLEIQRTEQGDSAMYLCASSEQGPNYGYTFGSGTRLTVV.

This clone was observed at least ten times. This sequence joins TRBV14 and TRBJ1-2; no reliable D call. Germline values: CDR1 SGHDN, CDR2 FVKESK. The CDR3 extends over 14 amino acids. The V end was cut by 1 base, the J end by 4 bases, with 10 bases between. Here the CDR3 reads CASSQGGSAYGYTF. The CDR3 bases are TGTGCCAGCAGCCAAGGAGGGTCCGCCTATGGCTACACCTTC. The full variable domain, rest sourced from reference TRBV14 and TRBJ1-2, is EAGVTQFPSHSVIEKGQTVTLRCDPISGHDNLYWYRRVMGKEIKFLLHFVKESKQDESGMPNNRFLAERTGGTYSTLKVQPAELEDSGVYFCASSQGGSAYGYTFGSGTRLTVV.

The chain carries TRBV10-3 and TRBJ1-1; no clear D gene. V was trimmed by 5 bases and J by 2 bases, leaving 6 bases between them. This CDR3 contains 12 residues. Germline V gives CDR1 ENHRY, CDR2 SYGVKD. The CDR3 DNA reads as TGTGCCATCAGTCACAGTAACACTGAAGCTTTCTTT. Translating it yields CAISHSNTEAFF.

The chain has TRBV28 and TRBJ2-1, with 7 bases lining up with TRBD2. With 4 bases clipped from V and 3 bases from J, the junction kept 6 bases outside the gene matches. CDR1 MDHEN and CDR2 SYDVKM come from the germline V gene. The CDR3 has 15 residues. The CDR3 spells CASSSSGAGYNEQFF. The DNA of the CDR3 is TGTGCCAGCAGTTCTAGCGGAGCGGGCTACAATGAGCAGTTCTTC.

This clone was recorded at least ten times. The chain links TRBV3-1 (or the pseudogene TRBV3-2) to TRBJ2-1, with 14 bases aligning to TRBD2. Germline assignment: CDR1 LGHDT and CDR2 YNNKEL (reference sequence). The CDR3 covers 18 residues. With V trimmed by 3 bases and J by 9 bases, 13 bases remained unmatched. The CDR3 region has the DNA TGTGCCAGCAGCCACACACGCGGACTAGCGGGGGGCGGGTCTGAGCAGTTCTTC. Protein product: CASSHTRGLAGGGSEQFF.

This chain uses TRBV11-2 with TRBJ1-6; 8 bases align to TRBD1. This CDR3 is 17 amino acids long. The J segment lost 9 bases and the V segment lost 5 bases, leaving 15 bases of the junction unmatched. Germline V gene data show CDR1 as SGHAT and CDR2 as FQNNGV. In DNA, the CDR3 is TGTGCCAGCAGCCTACCTTGGACAGGGCCTTCTACTTCACCCCTCCACTTT. Translation gives CASSLPWTGPSTSPLHF.

The chain combines TRBV11-2 with TRBJ1-1; D call uncertain. Trimming left V 3 bases short and J 8 bases short, with 13 bases between. The V gene's germline CDR1 is SGHAT and CDR2 FQNNGV. This CDR3 has 13 amino acids. CDR3 coding DNA: TGTGCCAGCAGCTTTTCGGCAGGTTCCGAAGCTTTCTTT. This encodes CASSFSAGSEAFF. The variable domain in full, completed from reference TRBV11-2 and TRBJ1-1, reads EAGVAQSPRYKIIEKRQSVAFWCNPISGHATLYWYQQILGQGPKLLIQFQNNGVVDDSQLPKDRFSAERLKGVDSTLKIQPAKLEDSAVYLCASSFSAGSEAFFGQGTRLTVV.

The chain links TRBV7-3 to TRBJ1-1; D is unclear. V shed 5 bases and J shed 10 bases, with 17 bases lying between them. This CDR3 comprises 13 residues. The germline V gene encodes CDR1 SGHTA and CDR2 FQGTGA. CDR3 sequence reads: CASSPGGWVGAFF. CDR3 DNA: TGTGCCAGCAGCCCCGGAGGGTGGGTCGGAGCTTTCTTT. Together with reference TRBV7-3 and TRBJ1-1, the CDR3 gives the full variable domain: GAGVSQTPSNKVTEKGKYVELRCDPISGHTALYWYRQSLGQGPEFLIYFQGTGAADDSGLPNDRFFAVRPEGSVSTLKIQRTERGDSAVYLCASSPGGWVGAFFGQGTRLTVV.

The J gene is TRBJ2-3, the V gene TRBV29-1; 9 bases are a match to TRBD2. The CDR3 is 19 residues long. With V trimmed by 0 bases and J by 4 bases, 17 bases remained unmatched. The V gene's germline CDR1 is SQVTM and CDR2 ANQGSEA. The CDR3 spells CSVEDGPAGGRGWSDTQYF. The CDR3 DNA reads TGCAGCGTTGAAGATGGACCAGCGGGGGGCCGAGGGTGGTCAGATACGCAGTATTTT.

The chain couples TRBV19 to TRBJ1-2, with a weak D call TRBD1 (5 bases). The germline V gene has CDR1 LNHDA and CDR2 SQIVND (reference sequence). V lost 5 bases and J 5 bases, leaving 18 bases between the germline ends. The CDR3 covers 15 residues. The CDR3 spells CASSPPGQGVYGYTF. In DNA form, the CDR3 reads TGTGCCAGTAGTCCGCCCGGCCAAGGGGTATATGGCTACACCTTC.

The CDR3 is CASSLEQNTGELFF. Here the CDR3 DNA reads TGTGCCAGCAGCTTGGAACAGAACACCGGGGAGCTGTTTTTT. This chain connects TRBV5-4 to TRBJ2-2, with D hard to call. Germline lookup yields CDR1 SGHNT and CDR2 YYREEE (reference sequence). The CDR3 runs to 14 residues. With 0 bases removed from V and 1 base from J, the gap between germline ends came to 4 bases.

This clone was counted between two and nine times. This chain uses TRBV19 with TRBJ1-2, with a possible D match to TRBD1 (5 bases). Trimming cost V 5 bases and J 8 bases, with 9 bases left between them. This CDR3 contains 11 residues. Germline V gene lookup returns CDR1 LNHDA and CDR2 SQIVND (reference sequence). In nucleotides, the CDR3 is TGTGCCAGTAGTCAGGGTGGAGGCTACACCTTC. Translating gives CASSQGGGYTF.

This clone was recorded many times. The chain couples TRBV7-7 to TRBJ2-5; 9 bases are shared with TRBD2. This CDR3 has 16 amino acids. V shed 1 base and J 4 bases; nucleotides not matched to a gene: 7. Germline V gene sequence: CDR1 SSHAT, CDR2 FNYEAQ (reference sequence). The DNA for the CDR3 is TGTGCCAGCAGCTTAGGACGTGGGACTAGCACAGAGACCCAGTACTTC. Translation gives CASSLGRGTSTETQYF.